This TCR beta chain derives from a study of OX40 agonist ivuxolimab in advanced cancers. The protocol was immunoSEQ multiplex PCR, while the TCRdb copy is restricted to in-frame clones and leaves out a portion. The sample has about 90,000 clones, just over 90% seen once. This clone was seen a few times. Germline CDR1 and CDR2: SGHDT and YYEEEE. The CDR3 is 14 amino acids. Losses at the gene ends were 3 bases for V and 4 bases for J; bases not matched to a gene: 4. Specimen: CD4+ or CD8+ T cells sorted from blood, collected in a trial of the OX40 agonist ivuxolimab. This TCR was recovered from an adult with an advanced solid tumor such as melanoma, head and neck, liver or kidney cancer. The chain couples TRBV5-6 to TRBJ1-2; 9 bases are shared with TRBD1. CDR3 amino acids: CASSSGQGSYGYTF. The CDR3, as DNA: TGTGCCAGCAGCTCCGGACAGGGGAGCTATGGCTACACCTTC. Based on the CDR3 plus reference TRBV5-6 and TRBJ1-2, the full variable domain is DAGVTQSPTHLIKTRGQQVTLRCSPKSGHDTVSWYQQALGQGPQFIFQYYEEEERQRGNFPDRFSGHQFPNYSSELNVNALLLGDSALYLCASSSGQGSYGYTFGSGTRLTVV.